The 18 T cell receptor beta chains below were found in one sample sequenced in a study of response to subunit inactivated influenza vaccine. Each CDR3 protein gets one entry after TCRdb re-called the RT-PCR reads with MiXCR. The repertoire holds 530,000 or so distinct CDR3 sequences, with 25% as singletons. Sequenced here: CD4+ T cells sorted from PBMCs, sampled less than 6 days after vaccination. The receptors shown here come from a man in his fifties or sixties who received an inactivated influenza vaccine.

On this clonotype: The CDR3 does not close with the conserved phenylalanine or tryptophan, likely indicating a read error. This sequence joins TRBV10-3 and TRBJ2-1, with D perhaps TRBD2 (5 bases). This CDR3 is built from 11 residues. The germline CDR1 and CDR2 sequences are ENHRY and SYGVKD. With 10 bases removed from V and 3 bases from J, the gap between germline ends came to 7 bases. This chain's CDR3 is CATRDYNEQFL. CDR3 coding DNA: TGTGCCACCCGGGACTACAATGAGCAGTTCCTC.

This clonotype was seen a few times. V gene TRBV5-5 combines with J gene TRBJ2-2; 11 nucleotides agree with TRBD2. Per the germline V gene, CDR1 is SGHKS and CDR2 is YYEKEE (reference sequence). The CDR3 contains 15 residues. Losses at the gene ends were 6 bases for V and 6 bases for J; bases not matched to a gene: 7. The CDR3: CASKVSGRAPGELFF. DNA for the CDR3: TGTGCCAGCAAAGTTAGCGGGAGGGCCCCCGGGGAGCTGTTTTTT.

The rearrangement joins TRBV10-3 to TRBJ2-3; 8 bases line up with TRBD1. The CDR3 has 15 residues. Germline lookup yields CDR1 ENHRY and CDR2 SYGVKD. The V and J ends lost 5 bases and 2 bases, in that order; junction bases with no gene match: 6. CDR3 DNA: TGTGCCATCAGTCGGACAGGGCCCTCCACAGATACGCAGTATTTT. Translation gives CAISRTGPSTDTQYF.

This clonotype appeared a few times. This CDR3 is CASSSYSSSGSGELFF. The CDR3 DNA is TGTGCCAGCAGTTCGTACAGCTCAAGCGGGTCCGGGGAGCTGTTTTTT. This chain joins TRBV12-3 or TRBV12-4 and TRBJ2-2; D is perhaps TRBD2 (6 bases). The CDR3 consists of 16 residues. Trimming removed 4 bases from V and 6 bases from J, with 18 bases in between.

This clonotype has a count of ten or more. The chain combines TRBV5-1 with TRBJ2-5; D gene uncertain. V dropped 3 bases and J dropped 0 bases, with 6 bases sitting between them. The CDR3 length is 13 residues. The germline V gene encodes CDR1 SGHRS and CDR2 YFSETQ. In DNA, the CDR3 is TGCGCCAGCAGCTCCGGCGACCAAGAGACCCAGTACTTC. Translated, it gives CASSSGDQETQYF.

This clonotype appeared a few times. The V and J genes are TRBV10-3 and TRBJ2-3, with 9 positions matching TRBD1. CDR3 length: 14 residues. Germline V gives CDR1 ENHRY, CDR2 SYGVKD. V shed 8 bases, J shed 4 bases, and the junction held 7 bases outside the gene matches. This chain's CDR3 is CAIGGTGSPDTQYF. The CDR3 coding sequence is TGTGCCATCGGGGGGACAGGGTCGCCAGATACGCAGTATTTT.

CDR3 DNA: TGTGCCAGCAGCCAAGCGTCCAATAGAGGAAATGAGCAGTTCTTC. It translates to CASSQASNRGNEQFF. The rearrangement links TRBV4-2 to TRBJ2-1, with D unclear. Germline CDR1 and CDR2: LGHNA and YNFKEQ. Trimming removed 1 base at V and 7 bases at J, with 14 bases between. CDR3 size: 15 residues.

V is TRBV24-1 and J is TRBJ2-3; 12 nucleotides agree with TRBD2. This CDR3 has 19 residues. V trimming: 7 bases; J trimming: 1 base; junction bases outside the gene matches: 14. Germline lookup yields CDR1 KGHDR and CDR2 SFDVKD. CDR3 sequence: CATSPPSGGAVVGTDTQYF. The DNA of the CDR3 is TGTGCCACCAGCCCCCCTAGCGGGGGGGCCGTTGTCGGCACAGATACGCAGTATTTT.

The chain uses TRBV28 and TRBJ2-3; 7 bases agree with TRBD2. Unmatched junction bases numbered 8, after V lost 2 bases and J lost 0 bases. Germline lookup yields CDR1 MDHEN and CDR2 SYDVKM. The CDR3 is 17 residues long. The CDR3 reads CASSLNLLAASTDTQYF. The CDR3 nucleotides read TGTGCCAGCAGTTTAAATCTTCTAGCGGCTAGCACAGATACGCAGTATTTT.

This clonotype was detected only a few times. The chain recombines TRBV15 with TRBJ2-7; no definite D call. Germline CDR1 reads LNHNV; CDR2 reads YYDKDF (reference sequence). CDR3 length: 14 amino acids. The V gene lost 0 bases and the J gene lost 3 bases, with 9 bases spanning the gap. The chain's CDR3 is CATSRDFGGYEQYF. For the CDR3, the DNA is TGTGCCACCAGCAGAGATTTCGGCGGCTACGAGCAGTACTTC.

This clonotype was detected a few times. The chain uses TRBV5-5 and TRBJ2-1; 9 nucleotides match TRBD2. Germline CDR1 reads SGHKS; CDR2 reads YYEKEE (reference sequence). The CDR3 spans 15 residues. V trimming: 4 bases; J trimming: 4 bases; junction bases outside the gene matches: 6. As DNA, the CDR3 is TGTGCCAGCAGCGAGACTAGCGGTCGGTACAATGAGCAGTTCTTC. Protein sequence: CASSETSGRYNEQFF.

J is TRBJ2-7 and V is TRBV4-3, with 8 bases aligning to TRBD2. This CDR3 is 17 amino acids long. With 4 bases clipped from V and 1 base from J, the junction kept 12 bases outside the gene matches. Germline assignment: CDR1 LGHNA and CDR2 YSLEER. Written as DNA, the CDR3 is TGCGCCAGCAGCCTCCTCTTAGCGGGAAAAGGGTCCTACGAGCAGTACTTC. Translating gives CASSLLLAGKGSYEQYF.

This clonotype has a handful of counts. This rearrangement joins TRBV20-1 to TRBJ2-1, with TRBD2 matching 9 bases. The CDR3 has 16 residues. The germline gives CDR1 DFQATT, CDR2 SNEGSKA (reference sequence). Trimming cost V 0 bases and J 3 bases; bases outside gene matches: 6. Here the CDR3 DNA reads TGCAGTGCTAGAGAGCGGGGGGGCCGGTTCTACAATGAGCAGTTCTTC. This translates into CSARERGGRFYNEQFF.

This clonotype was seen only once. The chain recombines TRBV7-2 with TRBJ2-7; tentative D call: TRBD2 (5 bases). In germline, CDR1 is SGHTA, CDR2 FQGNSA. The CDR3 has 13 residues. The germline V and J ends were trimmed by 7 bases and 2 bases, with 12 bases remaining between them. CDR3 bases: TGTGCCAGCACGGCGGGTGGGACCTACGAGCAGTACTTC. Translated: CASTAGGTYEQYF.

The chain employs TRBV6-2 or TRBV6-3 and TRBJ2-6; D not resolved. The V and J ends lost 7 bases and 0 bases respectively, with 13 bases between them. The CDR3 consists of 16 residues. Germline loops: CDR1 MNHEY, CDR2 SVGEGT. The CDR3 region has the DNA TGTGCCAGCACCCAGGCAGGTGCCTCTGGGGCCAACGTCCTGACTTTC. Translated: CASTQAGASGANVLTF.

V gene TRBV11-2 combines with J gene TRBJ1-1; D ambiguous. Trimming took 0 bases from V and 0 from J, leaving 5 bases between them. CDR3 size: 14 residues. From germline, CDR1 is SGHAT and CDR2 FQNNGV. DNA for the CDR3: TGTGCCAGCAGCTTAGAGCTCATGAACACTGAAGCTTTCTTT. It yields the protein CASSLELMNTEAFF.

This clonotype showed up just a few times. The rearrangement links TRBV3-1 to TRBJ1-1; 10 bases align to TRBD1. Germline V gene lookup returns CDR1 LGHDT and CDR2 YNNKEL (reference sequence). J was trimmed by 0 bases and V by 1 base; bases with no gene match: 5. The CDR3 loop spans 17 amino acids. CDR3 in DNA: TGTGCCAGCAGCCAAGGGGGGACAGGGGACTTGAACACTGAAGCTTTCTTT. Protein: CASSQGGTGDLNTEAFF.

This clonotype has only a few counts. This chain uses TRBV12-3 or TRBV12-4 with TRBJ2-2; TRBD2 matches at 12 bases. This CDR3 contains 15 residues. Germline trimming cut 3 bases from V and 7 bases from J; bases unmatched to any gene: 3. The CDR3: CASSLTSGRNGELFF. For the CDR3, the DNA is TGTGCCAGCAGTTTGACTAGCGGGAGAAACGGGGAGCTGTTTTTT.